This record looks at one T cell receptor (beta chain) sequence and its context. Germline and junction disagree at one end, which may indicate a read error. A single record per CDR3 protein comes from TCRdb applying MiXCR to the PCR reads. The sample includes roughly 320,000 distinct CDR3 sequences, 20% to 25% of them seen just once. This CDR3 region has 16 residues. Looked up from germline, CDR1 is SEHNR and CDR2 is FQNEAQ (reference sequence). The data stem from a study of molecular identifiers for immune sequencing clone quantification. The clonotype comes from a human donor in good health. Some libraries in this study had Jurkat cell RNA spiked in. The sample consisted of naive CD8+ T cells from blood, with Jurkat cell RNA spiked in. Subset described: FACS-sorted CD8+CD4-CCR7+CD45RA+ naive T cells. The chain carries TRBV7-9 and TRBJ1-5; 9 bases are a match to TRBD1. The DNA of the CDR3 is TGTGCCGGCAGCTTAGGCTCCACAGGGGGCAATCAGCCTCAGCATTTT. Translated: CAGSLGSTGGNQPQHF. The full variable domain, in which reference TRBV7-9 and TRBJ1-5 provide the parts outside the CDR3, is DTGVSQNPRHKITKRGQNVTFRCDPISEHNRLYWYRQTLGQGPEFLTYFQNEAQLEKSRLLSDRFSAERPKGSFSTLEIQRTEQGDSAMYLCAGSLGSTGGNQPQHFGDGTRLSIL.